This T cell receptor (beta chain) was recovered during a study of T cells after yellow fever vaccination (dated by TCRdb to the late 2010s). Looking at the study overall: The SMART-Seq v4 Ultra Low Input RNA kit was used to prepare libraries from fractions with low cell numbers. To follow T-cell clones before and after primary and booster YFV17D yellow fever vaccination, bulk TCR alpha and beta repertoires were sequenced over time. Two healthy male donors made up the cohort, one aged 18 to 30 years and the other aged 30 to 40 years. Blood samples were taken at several timepoints before and after primary and secondary immunization, and bulk PBMC replicates and cell subsets were isolated. General findings and caveats noted by the study authors: Because abundant contaminating clonotypes from the bulk population could be contained in FACS-sorted repertoires, computational filtering was required. After the booster, most of the clones that had expanded following primary vaccination were detected again (just under 97% of CD4 and 80% to 90% of CD8), which suggests that memory was broadly maintained. A small fraction of clonotypes showed up in both the CD4 and CD8 compartments, probably as a result of convergent recombination. Because only two donors were included in the study, the extent to which the findings can be generalized is limited. The secondary T-cell response was weaker than the primary response but faster, peaking on day 5 instead of day 15.

TCR cDNA was synthesized by 5'RACE template switching, through which a universal primer site and unique molecular identifiers were introduced. Priming of cDNA synthesis was performed from both the TCR alpha and TCR beta constant segments. Library amplification involved two PCR steps, and the second step added sample barcodes and sequencing adapters. Libraries were sequenced on Illumina HiSeq 2500 (2x100 bp) or NovaSeq (2x150 bp). Per the source publication's procedure: Reads were demultiplexed and collapsed into UMI consensus sequences with MIGEC, and V(D)J alignment was performed with MiXCR. Vaccine-responding clonotypes were identified with edgeR using replicate PBMC samples, with FDR below 0.01 and a log2 fold change above 5 up to day 15 being required. Each bulk clonotype received a CD4 or CD8 identity based on whether the sequenced CD4 or CD8 repertoire contained that clonotype at higher abundance. The public reads were run again by TCRdb, first through fastp at Q25 and then through MiXCR, and only productive beta chains were kept. Each CDR3 protein gets just one entry, which takes the most common genes and DNA from the rows behind it. The V and J calls were determined by TCRdb, not by the authors. The sample table shows 200,000 or so distinct CDR3 sequences, and 6.5% to 7.5% are seen once. About 1% of the sample lies in the top ten.

Reading from cysteine to phenylalanine, the CDR3 counts 14 amino acids. This entry keeps only the CDR3 DNA: 42 bases, framed from base 1. CDR1 and CDR2 are read off the germline V gene as KGHSH and LQKENI. V is cut back by 2 bases and J by 4 bases, with 2 bases in the junction unmatched. This clonotype was detected only a few times. This receptor's antigen is unknown. No clone much larger than this one lies a single base away; base qualities are absent. In light of the paper, this sample's treatment or condition label describes: live attenuated yellow fever vaccine strain. PBMCs were isolated from peripheral blood using a standard Ficoll-Paque protocol. Dynabeads CD4 and CD8 positive selection kits were used to isolate CD4 and CD8 T-cell fractions. TriZol was used to extract RNA from bulk PBMCs, from CD4 and CD8 fractions, and from dextramer-positive and dextramer-negative fractions.

This specimen consisted of CD4+ T cells sorted from PBMCs, obtained on the day of the yellow fever booster vaccination. This receptor chain uses TRBV18 and TRBJ2-7; the central 10 bases match TRBD2. The sequence was collected from a man younger than 40 who received the YFV17D yellow fever vaccine. The CDR3 amino acid sequence is: CASSPKLAGYEQYF. In nucleotides, the sequence is TGTGCCAGCTCACCAAAACTAGCGGGATACGAGCAGTACTTC.